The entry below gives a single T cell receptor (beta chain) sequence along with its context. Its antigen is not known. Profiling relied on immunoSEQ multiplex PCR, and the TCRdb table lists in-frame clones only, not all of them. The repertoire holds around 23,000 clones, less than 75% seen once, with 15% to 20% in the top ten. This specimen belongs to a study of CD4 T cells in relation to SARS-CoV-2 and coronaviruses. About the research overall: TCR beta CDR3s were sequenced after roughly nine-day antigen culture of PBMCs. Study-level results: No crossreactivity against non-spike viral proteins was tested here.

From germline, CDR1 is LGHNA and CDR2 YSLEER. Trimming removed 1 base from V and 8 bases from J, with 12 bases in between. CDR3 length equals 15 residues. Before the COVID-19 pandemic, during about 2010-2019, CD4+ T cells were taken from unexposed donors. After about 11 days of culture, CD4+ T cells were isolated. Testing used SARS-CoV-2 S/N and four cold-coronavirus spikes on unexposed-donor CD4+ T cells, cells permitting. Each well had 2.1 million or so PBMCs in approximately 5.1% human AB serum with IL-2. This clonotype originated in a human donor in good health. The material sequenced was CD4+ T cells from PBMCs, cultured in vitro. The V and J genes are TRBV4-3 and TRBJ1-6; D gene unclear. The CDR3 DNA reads TGCGCCAGCAGCCAAGCAAACAGAGCGGATTCACCCCTCCACTTT. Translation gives CASSQANRADSPLHF.